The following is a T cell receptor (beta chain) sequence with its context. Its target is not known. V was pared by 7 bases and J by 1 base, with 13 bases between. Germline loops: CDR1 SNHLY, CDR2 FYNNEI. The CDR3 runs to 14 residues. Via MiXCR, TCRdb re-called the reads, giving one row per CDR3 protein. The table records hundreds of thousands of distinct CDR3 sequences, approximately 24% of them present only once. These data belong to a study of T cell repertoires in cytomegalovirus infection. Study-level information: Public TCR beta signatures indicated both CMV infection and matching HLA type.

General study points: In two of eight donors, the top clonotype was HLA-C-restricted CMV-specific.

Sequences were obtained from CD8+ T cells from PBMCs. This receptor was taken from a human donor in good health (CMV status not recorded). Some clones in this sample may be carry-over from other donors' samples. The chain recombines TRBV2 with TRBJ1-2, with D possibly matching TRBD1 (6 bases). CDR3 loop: CASKVLGGNYGYTF. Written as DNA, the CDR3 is TGTGCCAGCAAGGTTTTAGGGGGTAACTATGGCTACACCTTC.